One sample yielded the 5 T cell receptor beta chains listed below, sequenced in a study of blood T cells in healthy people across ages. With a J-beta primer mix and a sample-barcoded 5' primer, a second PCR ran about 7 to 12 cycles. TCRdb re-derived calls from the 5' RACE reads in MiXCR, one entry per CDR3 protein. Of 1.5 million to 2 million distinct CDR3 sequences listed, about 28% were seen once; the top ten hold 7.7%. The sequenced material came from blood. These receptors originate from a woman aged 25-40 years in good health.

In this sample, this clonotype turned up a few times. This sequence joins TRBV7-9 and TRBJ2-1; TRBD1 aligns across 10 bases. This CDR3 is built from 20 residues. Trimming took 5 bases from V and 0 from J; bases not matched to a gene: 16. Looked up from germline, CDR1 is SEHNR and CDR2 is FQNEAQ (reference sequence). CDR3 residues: CASSQRGPYRDRGSYNEQFF. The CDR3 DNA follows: TGTGCCAGCAGCCAAAGGGGCCCCTACCGGGACAGGGGCTCCTACAATGAGCAGTTCTTC.

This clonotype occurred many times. CDR3 sequence (DNA): TGTGCCATCAGTGGGGGGACTAGCGGCTCCTACAATGAGCAGTTCTTC. It specifies CAISGGTSGSYNEQFF. The J gene is TRBJ2-1, the V gene TRBV10-3, with 11 bases fitting TRBD2. CDR3 length: 16 residues. Germline CDR1 ENHRY, CDR2 SYGVKD. Trimming cost V 4 bases and J 0 bases; bases outside gene matches: 2.

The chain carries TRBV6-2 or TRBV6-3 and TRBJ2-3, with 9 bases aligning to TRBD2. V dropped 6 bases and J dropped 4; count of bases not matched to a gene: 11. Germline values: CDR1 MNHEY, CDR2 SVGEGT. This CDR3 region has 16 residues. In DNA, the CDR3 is TGTGCCAGCAGCCGCCCCCGCGGCGGGGGGGCAGATACGCAGTATTTT. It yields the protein CASSRPRGGGADTQYF.

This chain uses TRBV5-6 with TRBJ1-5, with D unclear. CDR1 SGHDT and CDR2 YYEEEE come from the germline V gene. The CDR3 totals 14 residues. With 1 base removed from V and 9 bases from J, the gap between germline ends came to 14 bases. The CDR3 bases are TGTGCCAGCAGCTTGAGTCAGAGAGCTCGGCCCCAGCATTTT. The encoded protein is CASSLSQRARPQHF. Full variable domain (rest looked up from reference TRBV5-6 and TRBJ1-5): DAGVTQSPTHLIKTRGQQVTLRCSPKSGHDTVSWYQQALGQGPQFIFQYYEEEERQRGNFPDRFSGHQFPNYSSELNVNALLLGDSALYLCASSLSQRARPQHFGDGTRLSIL.

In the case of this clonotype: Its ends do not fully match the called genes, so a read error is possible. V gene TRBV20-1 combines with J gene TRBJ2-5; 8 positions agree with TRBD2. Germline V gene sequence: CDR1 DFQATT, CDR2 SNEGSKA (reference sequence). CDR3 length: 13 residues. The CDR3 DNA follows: TGCAATGCTCCAGCGGGGGACCAAGAGACCCAGTACTTC. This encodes CNAPAGDQETQYF.